The clone carrying this T cell receptor (beta chain) was found a few times. Its matching antigen is unknown. Unique molecular identifiers were incorporated during preparation of the TCRbeta library. MiXCR, run by TCRdb on the PCR reads, gives a single entry per CDR3 protein. The sample yields hundreds of thousands of distinct CDR3 sequences, less than 20% seen once. The data were obtained in a study of T-cell reconstitution after alpha-beta-depleted transplantation in children. The study, taken as a whole, reports: Newly produced T cells mostly accounted for T-cell counts and diversity one year post-transplant. Elevated TCRbeta diversity at day 60 was traced, in some patients, to surviving recipient T cells and thymic progenitors.

With V trimmed by 6 bases and J by 6 bases, 11 bases remained unmatched. This CDR3 has 15 residues. Germline-derived CDR1 and CDR2 are ENHRY and SYGVKD. The clonotype originates from a male patient younger than 18 who had a stem cell transplant for acute lymphoblastic leukemia, so the T cells may come from the graft donor. This material consisted of PBMCs, mostly from graft donor cells, taken 360 days after TCRalphabeta/CD19-depleted stem cell transplant. The chain employs TRBV10-3 and TRBJ2-7, with 10 bases aligning to TRBD1. CDR3 sequence (DNA): TGTGCCATCAGAGTACTTCGACAGGGGGCTGGCGAGCAGTACTTC. Translating gives CAIRVLRQGAGEQYF.